The 21 T cell receptor beta chains reported below all come from one sample, sequenced in a study of cytomegalovirus exposure and HLA in healthy donors (dated by TCRdb to about 2017). Libraries were built with the immunoSEQ multiplex PCR assay. A mixture of 60 forward primers for TCR Vbeta segments and 13 reverse primers for TCR Jbeta segments was used in the multiplex PCR. The source is immuneACCESS, and TCRdb retained only in-frame sequences with V and J called. Part of the clones is not carried over; for the studies checked, unresolved V genes explain less than half of this, and the remainder is unexplained. The sample includes around 170,000 clones, with around 80% observed a single time. 1% of the sample goes to the ten largest clones. The sequencing sample was made of PBMCs. These receptors were obtained from a woman between 50 and 59 years old in good health and CMV-seropositive.

CDR3 in amino acids: CATGLSGRVGTEAFF. CDR3 DNA sequence: TGTGCCACCGGCCTCTCGGGCAGGGTAGGAACTGAAGCTTTCTTT. This chain links TRBV15 with TRBJ1-1, with TRBD1 as a possible D gene (5 bases). CDR3 length equals 15 residues. Germline V gene lookup returns CDR1 LNHNV and CDR2 YYDKDF (reference sequence). V gave up 8 bases and J gave up 5 bases, with 21 bases separating them.

The V gene is TRBV7-9, the J gene TRBJ2-3, with 11 positions matching TRBD2. Per the germline V gene, CDR1 is SEHNR and CDR2 is FQNEAQ (reference sequence). The CDR3 has 16 residues. The V gene end was trimmed by 5 bases and the J gene end by 4 bases; junction bases not matched to a gene: 8. CDR3 sequence (DNA): TGTGCCAGCAGCGCAAGACTAGCGGGAAGAGCAGATACGCAGTATTTT. Translated, it gives CASSARLAGRADTQYF.

CDR3 in amino acids: CASSLQSTSYNSPLHF. The CDR3, as DNA: TGTGCCAGCTCATTACAGAGTACCTCCTATAATTCACCCCTCCACTTT. The chain employs TRBV18 and TRBJ1-6; D is undetermined. The CDR3 consists of 16 residues. V was cut by 5 bases and J by 0 bases, with 11 bases left in between. CDR1 is KGHSH, CDR2 LQKENI, per germline.

This chain links TRBV18 with TRBJ1-5, with D uncertain. The CDR3 has 12 residues. The V end was cut by 3 bases, the J end by 4 bases, with 4 bases between. The V gene's germline CDR1 is KGHSH and CDR2 LQKENI. The CDR3 coding sequence is TGTGCCAGCTCACCCCCGAATCAGCCCCAGCATTTT. As protein: CASSPPNQPQHF.

The chain uses TRBV13 and TRBJ1-1; D is undetermined. The length of the CDR3 is 12 residues. Germline V gives CDR1 PRHDT, CDR2 FYEKMQ (reference sequence). V lost 5 bases to trimming and J lost 11 bases, with 15 bases between them. This chain's CDR3 is CASSLTPESAFF. CDR3 bases: TGTGCCAGCAGCCTTACGCCGGAGAGTGCTTTCTTT.

The CDR3 loop reads CASIRLAGGHYEQYF. The CDR3 bases are TGTGCCAGCATTCGACTAGCGGGAGGGCACTACGAGCAGTACTTC. V usage is TRBV6-1 and J usage is TRBJ2-7, with 14 positions matching TRBD2. From germline, CDR1 is MNHNS and CDR2 SASEGT. The CDR3 is made up of 15 amino acids. The V segment lost 7 bases and the J segment 3 bases; nucleotides outside the gene matches: 5.

V usage is TRBV27 and J usage is TRBJ2-6; the D is unclear. V was cut by 4 bases and J by 0 bases, with 10 bases left in between. From germline, CDR1 is MNHEY and CDR2 SMNVEV (reference sequence). This CDR3 has 16 amino acids. The CDR3 DNA sequence: TGTGCCAGCAGTTACAGCAGCCTCTCTGGGGCCAACGTCCTGACTTTC. It codes for CASSYSSLSGANVLTF.

This sequence joins TRBV5-4 and TRBJ2-1; D perhaps matches TRBD2 (6 bases). The CDR3 is made up of 15 amino acids. V dropped 0 bases and J dropped 0 bases, with 7 bases sitting between them. CDR1 is SGHNT and CDR2 is YYREEE in the germline V gene (reference sequence). The CDR3: CASSLGGTSYNEQFF. CDR3 nucleotides: TGTGCCAGCAGCTTGGGCGGGACCTCCTACAATGAGCAGTTCTTC.

The chain carries TRBV14 and TRBJ2-1, with 7 positions matching TRBD2. The CDR3 extends over 14 amino acids. CDR1 SGHDN and CDR2 FVKESK come from the germline V gene. V dropped 5 bases and J dropped 3; count of bases not matched to a gene: 4. The CDR3 sequence: CASSSRTSYNEQFF. CDR3 sequence (DNA): TGTGCCAGCAGCTCCCGGACTAGCTACAATGAGCAGTTCTTC.

This chain joins TRBV29-1 and TRBJ2-5, with 14 bases aligning to TRBD2. The CDR3 is made up of 16 amino acids. Germline loops: CDR1 SQVTM, CDR2 ANQGSEA. V was pared by 6 bases and J by 4 bases, with 10 bases of the junction left unmatched. CDR3 sequence (DNA): TGCAGCGTCCCAGTGGGACTAGCGGGAGATGGAGAGACCCAGTACTTC. This encodes CSVPVGLAGDGETQYF. Complete variable domain (other parts from reference TRBV29-1 and TRBJ2-5): SAVISQKPSRDICQRGTSLTIQCQVDSQVTMMFWYRQQPGQSLTLIATANQGSEATYESGFVIDKFPISRPNLTFSTLTVSNMSPEDSSIYLCSVPVGLAGDGETQYFGPGTRLLVL.

The rearrangement joins TRBV6-6 to TRBJ2-7, with 10 bases lining up with TRBD1. This CDR3 is built from 15 residues. Unmatched junction bases numbered 6, after V lost 4 bases and J lost 3 bases. Germline CDR1 MNHNY, CDR2 SVGAGI (reference sequence). The CDR3 DNA is TGTGCCAGCAGTTTCGCCGGGACAGGGGACTACGAGCAGTACTTC. Translation: CASSFAGTGDYEQYF.

To note about this clone: The junction departs from germline at one end; a sequencing error may be responsible. This chain joins TRBV7-9 and TRBJ2-7; maybe TRBD1 (7 bases). CDR1 is SEHNR, CDR2 FQNEAQ, per germline (reference sequence). The length of the CDR3 is 13 residues. Here the CDR3 reads CSSSLGGGTEQYF. The CDR3, as DNA: TGTTCCAGCAGCTTAGGGGGCGGGACCGAGCAGTACTTC.

This chain joins TRBV9 and TRBJ2-3; 10 bases align to TRBD2. Germline CDR1 reads SGDLS; CDR2 reads YYNGEE. This CDR3 has 15 residues. V lost 4 bases to trimming and J lost 4 bases; unmatched junction nucleotides: 6. CDR3 DNA sequence: TGTGCCAGCAGCCGACCTAGCGGGAGACCAGATACGCAGTATTTT. Protein product: CASSRPSGRPDTQYF.

This CDR3 is CASSVEIDPGNTIYF. DNA for the CDR3: TGTGCCAGCAGCGTAGAAATAGATCCGGGAAACACCATATATTTT. The rearrangement uses TRBV9 and TRBJ1-3; D uncertain. Trimming removed 0 bases at V and 4 bases at J, with 11 bases between. This CDR3 region has 15 residues. CDR1 is SGDLS and CDR2 is YYNGEE in the germline V gene. The full variable domain, in which reference TRBV9 and TRBJ1-3 provide the parts outside the CDR3, is DSGVTQTPKHLITATGQRVTLRCSPRSGDLSVYWYQQSLDQGLQFLIQYYNGEERAKGNILERFSAQQFPDLHSELNLSSLELGDSALYFCASSVEIDPGNTIYFGEGSWLTVV.

The chain links TRBV29-1 to TRBJ1-1, with 8 positions matching TRBD1. With 5 bases clipped from V and 1 base from J, the junction kept 6 bases outside the gene matches. The CDR3 totals 14 residues. Germline values: CDR1 SQVTM, CDR2 ANQGSEA. The CDR3 bases are TGCAGCGTTCGTTGGACAGGGCCGAACACTGAAGCTTTCTTT. Its protein product is CSVRWTGPNTEAFF.

This clone was seen just once. The chain uses TRBV19 and TRBJ2-3, with D perhaps TRBD2 (5 bases). Deletions cut 7 bases from V and 4 bases from J, with 12 bases between. The germline V gene has CDR1 LNHDA and CDR2 SQIVND (reference sequence). The CDR3 is 13 residues long. CDR3 amino acids: CASIGLRPDTQYF. CDR3 DNA sequence: TGTGCCAGTATTGGACTGCGTCCAGATACGCAGTATTTT.

The J gene is TRBJ2-1, the V gene TRBV7-6; 7 bases align to TRBD2. With V trimmed by 5 bases and J by 7 bases, 14 bases remained unmatched. The length of the CDR3 is 16 residues. Germline lookup yields CDR1 SGHVS and CDR2 FNYEAQ. The CDR3 loop reads CASSPPPRGRGNEQFF. The CDR3 region has the DNA TGTGCCAGCAGCCCCCCCCCGCGCGGGAGAGGGAATGAGCAGTTCTTC. The full variable domain, with the rest looked up from reference TRBV7-6 and TRBJ2-1, is GAGVSQSPRYKVTKRGQDVALRCDPISGHVSLYWYRQALGQGPEFLTYFNYEAQQDKSGLPNDRFSAERPEGSISTLTIQRTEQRDSAMYRCASSPPPRGRGNEQFFGPGTRLTVL.

This chain joins TRBV7-8 and TRBJ1-1, with D possibly matching TRBD1 (5 bases). The V gene lost 5 bases and the J gene lost 4 bases, with 17 bases spanning the gap. This CDR3 has 15 residues. Germline V gives CDR1 SGHVS, CDR2 FQNEAQ. The CDR3 protein is CASSPTTASGTEAFF. Here the CDR3 DNA reads TGTGCCAGCAGCCCTACGACAGCATCTGGCACTGAAGCTTTCTTT.

The table lists this clone with a few counts. The chain joins TRBV7-2 to TRBJ2-3; TRBD2 matches at 9 bases. Germline CDR1 reads SGHTA; CDR2 reads FQGNSA. The V segment lost 4 bases and the J segment 7 bases; nucleotides outside the gene matches: 9. CDR3 size: 15 residues. The CDR3 DNA reads as TGTGCCAGCAGCTCAGTTAGCGGGAGCGGTAATACGCAGTATTTT. It specifies CASSSVSGSGNTQYF.

The genes are TRBV9 and TRBJ2-1; D remains unclear. Trimming pared 8 bases from V and 1 base from J, leaving 13 bases between. This CDR3 has 14 amino acids. Germline V gene lookup returns CDR1 SGDLS and CDR2 YYNGEE. The CDR3 bases are TGTGCCAGTTCCGCAGTGTCATCCTACAATGAGCAGTTCTTC. Translating gives CASSAVSSYNEQFF.

The chain employs TRBV2 and TRBJ1-4; D unresolved. The CDR3 has 14 amino acids. Germline CDR1 reads SNHLY; CDR2 reads FYNNEI. Trimming removed 7 bases at V and 2 bases at J, with 11 bases between. The CDR3 region has the DNA TGTGCCAGCAAGGGAGGGCAGACTAATGAAAAACTGTTTTTT. Its translation is CASKGGQTNEKLFF.